This TCR beta chain is drawn from a study of blood T cell repertoires in COVID-19. Study overall: Collection of acute and convalescent COVID-19 samples took place in the United States, Italy and Spain.

CDR1 and CDR2 (germline): SGHAT, FQNNGV. The CDR3 is 13 residues long. Deletions cut 5 bases from V and 6 bases from J, with 14 bases between. Repertoires were generated with immunoSEQ multiplex PCR, while TCRdb's copy carries only in-frame clones and drops some. The sample includes about 330,000 clones, roughly 90% seen only once; the top ten take under 20%. Participant-given clinical history determined each cohort assignment. Two negative PCRs, clearance, or symptom resolution were required of recovered Cohort 3 donors. This clonotype was obtained from a woman in her 30s who had recovered from COVID-19. The V gene is TRBV11-2, the J gene TRBJ2-7; possibly TRBD1 for D (5 bases). Sequencing used PBMCs or T cells enriched from blood (not recorded which). The CDR3 DNA sequence: TGTGCCAGCAGCCCTCTCCCAGGGCCCGAGCAGTACTTC. Its translation is CASSPLPGPEQYF.